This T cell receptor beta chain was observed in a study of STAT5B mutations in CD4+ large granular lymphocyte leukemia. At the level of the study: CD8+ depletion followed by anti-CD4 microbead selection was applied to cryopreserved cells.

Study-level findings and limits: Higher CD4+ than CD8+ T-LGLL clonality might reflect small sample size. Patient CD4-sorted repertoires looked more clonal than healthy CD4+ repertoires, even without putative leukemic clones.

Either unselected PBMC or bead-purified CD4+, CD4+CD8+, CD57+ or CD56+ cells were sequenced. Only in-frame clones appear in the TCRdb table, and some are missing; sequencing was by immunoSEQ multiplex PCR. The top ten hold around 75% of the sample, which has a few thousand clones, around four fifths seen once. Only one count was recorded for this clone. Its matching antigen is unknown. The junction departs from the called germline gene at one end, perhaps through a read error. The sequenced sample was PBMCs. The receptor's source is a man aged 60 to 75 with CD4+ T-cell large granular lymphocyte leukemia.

The CDR3 DNA reads as TGTGCCAGCAGTTACTTTGGGACAGGGAACCCCGGGGAGCTGTTTTTT. Amino acid sequence: CASSYFGTGNPGELFF. V is TRBV6-5 and J is TRBJ2-2; 9 nucleotides match TRBD1. Germline CDR1 is MNHEY and CDR2 is SVGAGI. The CDR3 extends over 16 amino acids.